A single sample gave rise to the 2 T cell receptor beta chains below, sequenced in a study of blood T cell repertoires in COVID-19. TCRdb's copy holds only in-frame clones and misses some; the assay was immunoSEQ multiplex PCR. The table shows about 59,000 clones, with less than 80% occurring only once. The sequencing input was peripheral blood. The receptors come from a human donor in a cohort sampled during active COVID-19.

CDR3 region: CATSRDRAETQYF. The CDR3, as DNA: TGTGCCACCAGCAGGGACAGGGCAGAGACCCAGTACTTC. V gene TRBV15 combines with J gene TRBJ2-5; the match to TRBD1 covers 8 bases. Germline CDR1 is LNHNV and CDR2 is YYDKDF (reference sequence). CDR3 length: 13 residues. V dropped 3 bases and J dropped 4; count of bases not matched to a gene: 1.

V and J are TRBV24-1 and TRBJ1-3, with 10 bases lining up with TRBD1. Germline V gives CDR1 KGHDR, CDR2 SFDVKD. The CDR3 covers 20 residues. After removal of 2 bases from V and 0 bases from J, the junction contained 12 bases not matched to a gene. The DNA for the CDR3 is TGTGCCACCAGTGATTGCCGGGACAGGGGATTTATGGACTCTGGAAACACCATATATTTT. As protein: CATSDCRDRGFMDSGNTIYF.